The clone carrying this T cell receptor (beta chain) was observed a handful of times. This record comes from a study of T-cell reconstitution after alpha-beta-depleted transplantation in children. As it was prepared, the TCRbeta library received unique molecular identifiers. TCRdb re-called the PCR reads through MiXCR, storing one row per CDR3 protein. The sample has some 340,000 distinct CDR3 sequences; around a tenth are singletons. The TCR originated in a human donor who donated a stem cell graft to a child with acute lymphoblastic leukemia. The sample in question was PBMCs from the stem cell graft donor, obtained from the stem cell graft.

The CDR3 loop is CASSWESGLGEYNEQFF. The DNA for the CDR3 is TGTGCCAGCAGCTGGGAGAGCGGGCTAGGGGAATACAATGAGCAGTTCTTC. The chain employs TRBV7-9 and TRBJ2-1; D might be TRBD2 (6 bases). Trimming stripped 4 bases from V and 4 bases from J, with 20 bases between. Germline CDR1 SEHNR, CDR2 FQNEAQ (reference sequence). The CDR3 is 17 residues long.